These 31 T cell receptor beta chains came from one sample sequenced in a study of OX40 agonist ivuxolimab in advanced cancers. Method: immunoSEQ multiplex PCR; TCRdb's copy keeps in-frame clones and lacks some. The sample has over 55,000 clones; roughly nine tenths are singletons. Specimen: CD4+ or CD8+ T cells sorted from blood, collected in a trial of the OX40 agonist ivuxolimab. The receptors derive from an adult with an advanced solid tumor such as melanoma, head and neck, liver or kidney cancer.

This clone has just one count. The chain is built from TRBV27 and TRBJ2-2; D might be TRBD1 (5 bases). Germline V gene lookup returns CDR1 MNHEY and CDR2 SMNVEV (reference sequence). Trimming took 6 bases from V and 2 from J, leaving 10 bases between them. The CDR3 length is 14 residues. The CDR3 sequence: CASSRQINTGELFF. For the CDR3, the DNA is TGTGCCAGCAGCCGACAGATAAACACCGGGGAGCTGTTTTTT.

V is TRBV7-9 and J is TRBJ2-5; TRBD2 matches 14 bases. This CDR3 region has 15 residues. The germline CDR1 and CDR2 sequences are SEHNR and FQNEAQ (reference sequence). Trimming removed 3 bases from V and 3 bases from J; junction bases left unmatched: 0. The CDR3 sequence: CASSLGLAGEETQYF. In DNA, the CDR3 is TGTGCCAGCAGCTTGGGACTAGCGGGAGAAGAGACCCAGTACTTC.

The CDR3 DNA reads as TGCGCCAGCAGTGAGGGGGTCGGGACAGGGGTCACTGAAGCTTTCTTT. It codes for CASSEGVGTGVTEAFF. The genes are TRBV10-1 and TRBJ1-1; 10 nucleotides agree with TRBD1. V dropped 2 bases and J dropped 4; count of bases not matched to a gene: 7. The CDR3 length is 16 residues. Germline V gene data show CDR1 as WNHNN and CDR2 as SYGVQD (reference sequence).

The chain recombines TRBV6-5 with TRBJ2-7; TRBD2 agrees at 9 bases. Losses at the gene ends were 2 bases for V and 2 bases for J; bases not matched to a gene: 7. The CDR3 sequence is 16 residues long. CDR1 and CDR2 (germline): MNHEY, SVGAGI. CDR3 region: CASSYTRLAVAYEQYF. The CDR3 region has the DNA TGTGCCAGCAGTTACACCAGACTAGCGGTTGCCTACGAGCAGTACTTC.

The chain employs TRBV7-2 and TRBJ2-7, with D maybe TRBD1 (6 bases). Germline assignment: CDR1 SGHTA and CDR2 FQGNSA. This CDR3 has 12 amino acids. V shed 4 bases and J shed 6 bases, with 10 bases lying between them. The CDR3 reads CASSSRGGEQYF. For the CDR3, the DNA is TGTGCCAGCAGCTCCAGGGGCGGCGAGCAGTACTTC.

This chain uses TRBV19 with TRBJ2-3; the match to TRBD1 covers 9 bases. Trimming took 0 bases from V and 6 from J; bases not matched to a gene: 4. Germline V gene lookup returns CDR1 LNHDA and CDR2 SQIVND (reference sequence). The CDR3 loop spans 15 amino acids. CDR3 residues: CASSIDRTGVDTQYF. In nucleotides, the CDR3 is TGTGCCAGTAGTATAGACCGGACAGGGGTGGATACGCAGTATTTT.

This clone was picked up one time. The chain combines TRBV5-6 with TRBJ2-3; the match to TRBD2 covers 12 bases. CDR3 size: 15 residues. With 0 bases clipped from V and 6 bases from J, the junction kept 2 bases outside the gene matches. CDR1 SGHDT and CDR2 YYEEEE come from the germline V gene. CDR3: CASSLATSGSDTQYF. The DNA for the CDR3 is TGTGCCAGCAGCTTGGCGACTAGCGGGAGTGATACGCAGTATTTT.

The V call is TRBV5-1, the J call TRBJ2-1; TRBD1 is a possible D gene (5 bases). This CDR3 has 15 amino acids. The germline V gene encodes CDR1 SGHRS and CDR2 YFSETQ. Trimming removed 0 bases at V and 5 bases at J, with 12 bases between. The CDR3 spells CASSLEGAEDNEQFF. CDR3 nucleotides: TGCGCCAGCAGCTTGGAAGGGGCCGAGGACAATGAGCAGTTCTTC.

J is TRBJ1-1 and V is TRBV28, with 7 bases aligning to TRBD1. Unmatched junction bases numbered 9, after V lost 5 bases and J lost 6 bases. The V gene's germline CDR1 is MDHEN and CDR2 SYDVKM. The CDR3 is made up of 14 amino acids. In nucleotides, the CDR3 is TGTGCCAGCAGTGCCCAGGGGGTCCGCGCTGAAGCTTTCTTT. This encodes CASSAQGVRAEAFF.

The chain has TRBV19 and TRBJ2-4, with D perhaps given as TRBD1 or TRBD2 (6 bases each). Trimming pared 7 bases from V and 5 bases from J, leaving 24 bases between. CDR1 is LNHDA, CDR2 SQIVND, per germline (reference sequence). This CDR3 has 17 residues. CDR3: CASTPYKGGKGQNIQYF. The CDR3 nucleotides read TGTGCCAGTACCCCGTATAAGGGGGGTAAGGGGCAAAACATTCAGTACTTC.

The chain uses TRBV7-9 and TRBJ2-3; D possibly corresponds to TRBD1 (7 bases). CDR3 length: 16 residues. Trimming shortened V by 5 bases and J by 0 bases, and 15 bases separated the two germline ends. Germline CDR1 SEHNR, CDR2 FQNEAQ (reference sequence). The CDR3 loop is CASSAGQRSSTDTQYF. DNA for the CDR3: TGTGCCAGCAGCGCGGGACAGCGATCTAGCACAGATACGCAGTATTTT.

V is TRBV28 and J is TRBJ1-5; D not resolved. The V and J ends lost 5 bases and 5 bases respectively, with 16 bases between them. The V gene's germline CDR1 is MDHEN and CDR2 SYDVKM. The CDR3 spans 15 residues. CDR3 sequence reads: CASSPLEGYDQPQHF. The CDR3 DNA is TGTGCCAGCAGTCCCTTGGAGGGCTACGATCAGCCCCAGCATTTT.

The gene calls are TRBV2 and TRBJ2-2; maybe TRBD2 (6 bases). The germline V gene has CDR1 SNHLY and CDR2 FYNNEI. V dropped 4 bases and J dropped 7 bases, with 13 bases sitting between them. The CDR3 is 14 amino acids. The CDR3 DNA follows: TGTGCCAGCAGTGTGCAGGGAGGAGTCGGGGAGCTGTTTTTT. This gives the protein CASSVQGGVGELFF.

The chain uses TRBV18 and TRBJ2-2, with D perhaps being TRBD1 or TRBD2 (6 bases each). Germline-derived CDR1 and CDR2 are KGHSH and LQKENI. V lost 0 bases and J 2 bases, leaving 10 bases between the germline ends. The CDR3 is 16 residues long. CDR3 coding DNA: TGTGCCAGCTCACCACCGGGGGGCCTTAACACCGGGGAGCTGTTTTTT. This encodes CASSPPGGLNTGELFF.

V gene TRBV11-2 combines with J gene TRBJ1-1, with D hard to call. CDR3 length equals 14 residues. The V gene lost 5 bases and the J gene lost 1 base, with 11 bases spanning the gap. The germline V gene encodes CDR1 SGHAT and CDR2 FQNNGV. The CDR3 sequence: CASSLAPGNTEAFF. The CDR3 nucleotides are TGTGCCAGCAGCCTCGCCCCGGGGAACACTGAAGCTTTCTTT.

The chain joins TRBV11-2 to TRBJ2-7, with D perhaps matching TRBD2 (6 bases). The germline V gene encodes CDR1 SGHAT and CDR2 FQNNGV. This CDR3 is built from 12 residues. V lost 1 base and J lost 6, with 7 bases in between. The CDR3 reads CASSLVRGEQYF. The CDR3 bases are TGTGCCAGCAGCTTAGTGCGGGGCGAGCAGTACTTC. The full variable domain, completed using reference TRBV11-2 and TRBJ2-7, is EAGVAQSPRYKIIEKRQSVAFWCNPISGHATLYWYQQILGQGPKLLIQFQNNGVVDDSQLPKDRFSAERLKGVDSTLKIQPAKLEDSAVYLCASSLVRGEQYFGPGTRLTVT.

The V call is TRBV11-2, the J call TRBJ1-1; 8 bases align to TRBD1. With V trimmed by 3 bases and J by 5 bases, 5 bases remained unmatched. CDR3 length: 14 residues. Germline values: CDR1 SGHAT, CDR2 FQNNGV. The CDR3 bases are TGTGCCAGCAGCTTTTCGGACAGGGAGACTGAAGCTTTCTTT. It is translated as CASSFSDRETEAFF. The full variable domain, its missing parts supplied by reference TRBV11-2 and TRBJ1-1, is EAGVAQSPRYKIIEKRQSVAFWCNPISGHATLYWYQQILGQGPKLLIQFQNNGVVDDSQLPKDRFSAERLKGVDSTLKIQPAKLEDSAVYLCASSFSDRETEAFFGQGTRLTVV.

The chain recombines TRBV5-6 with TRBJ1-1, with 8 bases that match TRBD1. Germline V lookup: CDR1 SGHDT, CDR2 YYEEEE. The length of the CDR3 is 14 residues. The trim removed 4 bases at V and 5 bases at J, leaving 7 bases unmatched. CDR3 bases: TGTGCCAGCAGCGATCAGGGGGCGTGGACTGAAGCTTTCTTT. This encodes CASSDQGAWTEAFF.

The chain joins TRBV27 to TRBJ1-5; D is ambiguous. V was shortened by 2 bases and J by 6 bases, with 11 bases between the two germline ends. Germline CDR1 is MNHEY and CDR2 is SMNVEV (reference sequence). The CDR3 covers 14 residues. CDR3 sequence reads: CASSLRAGPQPQHF. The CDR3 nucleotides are TGTGCCAGCAGTTTAAGGGCAGGACCTCAGCCCCAGCATTTT.

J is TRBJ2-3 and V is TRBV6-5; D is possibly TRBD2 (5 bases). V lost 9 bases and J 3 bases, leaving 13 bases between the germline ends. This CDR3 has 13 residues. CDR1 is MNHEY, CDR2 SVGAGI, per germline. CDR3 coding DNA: TGTGCCAGGTGCTGGCGGGCAACAGATACGCAGTATTTT. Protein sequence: CARCWRATDTQYF.

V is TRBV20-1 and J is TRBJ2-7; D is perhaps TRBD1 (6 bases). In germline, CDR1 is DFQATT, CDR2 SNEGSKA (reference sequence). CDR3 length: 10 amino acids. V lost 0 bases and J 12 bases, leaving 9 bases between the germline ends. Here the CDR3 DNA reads TGCAGTGCTAGAGACCGACAGGCGTACTTC. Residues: CSARDRQAYF.

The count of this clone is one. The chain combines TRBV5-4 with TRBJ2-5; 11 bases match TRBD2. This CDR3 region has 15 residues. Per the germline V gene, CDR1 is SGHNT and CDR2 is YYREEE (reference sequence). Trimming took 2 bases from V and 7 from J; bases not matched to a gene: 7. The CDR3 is CASSLSTSGRATQYF. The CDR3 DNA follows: TGTGCCAGCAGCTTAAGTACTAGCGGGAGAGCGACCCAGTACTTC.

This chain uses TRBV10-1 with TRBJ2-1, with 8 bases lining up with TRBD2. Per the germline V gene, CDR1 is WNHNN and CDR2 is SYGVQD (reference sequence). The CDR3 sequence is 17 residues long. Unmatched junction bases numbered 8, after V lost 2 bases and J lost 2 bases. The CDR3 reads CASSELGAGVPYNEQFF. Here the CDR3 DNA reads TGCGCCAGCAGTGAGCTAGGAGCGGGGGTTCCCTACAATGAGCAGTTCTTC.

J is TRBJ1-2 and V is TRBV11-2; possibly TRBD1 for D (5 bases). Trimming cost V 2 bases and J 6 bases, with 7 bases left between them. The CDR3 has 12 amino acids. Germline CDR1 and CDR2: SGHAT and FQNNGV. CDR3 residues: CASSLLGDGYTF. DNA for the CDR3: TGTGCCAGCAGCTTATTAGGGGATGGCTACACCTTC.

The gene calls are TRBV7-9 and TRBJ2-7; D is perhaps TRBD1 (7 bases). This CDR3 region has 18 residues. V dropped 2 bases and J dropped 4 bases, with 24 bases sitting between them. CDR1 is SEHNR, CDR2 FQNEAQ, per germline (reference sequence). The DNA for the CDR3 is TGTGCCAGCAGCTTAACTTCGCGGGAACAGGGGCTGCATTACGAGCAGTACTTC. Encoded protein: CASSLTSREQGLHYEQYF.

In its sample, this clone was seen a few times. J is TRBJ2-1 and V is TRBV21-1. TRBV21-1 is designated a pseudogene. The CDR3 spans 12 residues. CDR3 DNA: TGTGCCAGCACCCCCGGACGGAATGAGCAGTTCTTC. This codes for CASTPGRNEQFF.

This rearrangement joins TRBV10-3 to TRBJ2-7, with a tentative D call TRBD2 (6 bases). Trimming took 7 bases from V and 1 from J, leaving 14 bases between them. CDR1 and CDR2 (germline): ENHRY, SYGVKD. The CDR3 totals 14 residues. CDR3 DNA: TGTGCCATCATGGACGGGAGTTTTTCCTACGAGCAGTACTTC. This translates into CAIMDGSFSYEQYF.

As DNA, the CDR3 is TGTGCCACCAGCAGGGGACAGGGGGCGCTAGCGGATACGCAGTATTTT. Protein product: CATSRGQGALADTQYF. This chain uses TRBV15 with TRBJ2-3; 12 nucleotides align to TRBD1. The CDR3 has 16 amino acids. The germline gives CDR1 LNHNV, CDR2 YYDKDF (reference sequence). V was clipped by 3 bases and J by 6 bases; unmatched bases: 7.

Written as DNA, the CDR3 is TGTGCCAGCAGCTTGACTCGTGTCAGGGGGGGTGGCTACACCTTC. Its translation: CASSLTRVRGGGYTF. V gene TRBV5-4 combines with J gene TRBJ1-2; 7 positions agree with TRBD1. The CDR3 contains 15 residues. The germline CDR1 and CDR2 sequences are SGHNT and YYREEE (reference sequence). The V and J ends lost 1 base and 7 bases, in that order; junction bases with no gene match: 10.

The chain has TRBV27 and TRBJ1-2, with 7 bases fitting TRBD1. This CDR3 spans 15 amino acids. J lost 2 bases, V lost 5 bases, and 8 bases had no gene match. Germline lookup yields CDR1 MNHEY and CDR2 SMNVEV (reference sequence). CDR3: CASSERTGANYGYTF. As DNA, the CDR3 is TGTGCCAGCAGTGAGCGGACAGGCGCAAACTATGGCTACACCTTC.

The CDR3 loop is CASSGPIYGGNQPQHF. CDR3 nucleotides: TGTGCCAGTAGTGGTCCGATTTACGGGGGCAATCAGCCCCAGCATTTT. The chain recombines TRBV19 with TRBJ1-5, with D uncertain. V lost 5 bases to trimming and J lost 2 bases, with 16 bases between them. Germline V gene data show CDR1 as LNHDA and CDR2 as SQIVND (reference sequence). The CDR3 covers 16 residues.